The 7 T cell receptor beta chains presented below share a single source sample, sequenced in a study of breast tumors, draining lymph nodes, adjacent tissues. TCRdb analysed the multiplex PCR reads with MiXCR anew, one entry per CDR3 protein. The data hold around 250,000 distinct CDR3 sequences, with 30% to 35% observed a single time. Axillary draining lymph nodes of breast cancer patients supplied the node samples. Sequenced sample: axillary lymph node tissue. These receptor sequences come from a female donor with breast cancer. Some clones in this sample may be carry-over from other donors' samples.

Many counts were recorded for this clonotype. The rearrangement uses TRBV10-3 and TRBJ1-6; 7 positions match TRBD1. The length of the CDR3 is 15 residues. Germline assignment: CDR1 ENHRY and CDR2 SYGVKD. Germline trimming cut 0 bases from V and 8 bases from J; bases unmatched to any gene: 4. The chain's CDR3 is CAISESRDSYSPLHF. For the CDR3, the DNA is TGTGCCATCAGTGAGTCCCGGGACAGTTATTCACCCCTCCACTTT.

This clonotype was seen many times. Written as DNA, the CDR3 is TGTGCCAGCAGGCCGGGACAGGGGGTTGGCAATGAGCAGTTCTTC. It translates to CASRPGQGVGNEQFF. V and J are TRBV6-1 and TRBJ2-1, with TRBD1 identical over 11 bases. The CDR3 totals 15 residues. CDR1 MNHNS and CDR2 SASEGT come from the germline V gene. The V gene end was trimmed by 6 bases and the J gene end by 6 bases; junction bases not matched to a gene: 7.

At least ten counts were recorded for this clonotype. The genes are TRBV7-9 and TRBJ2-1, with 7 nucleotides matching TRBD2. J gave up 1 base and V 5 bases, and 11 bases lay outside the gene matches. The CDR3 has 17 residues. Germline V CDR1 and CDR2: SEHNR, FQNEAQ (reference sequence). The chain's CDR3 is CASSPLPAGVSYNEQFF. The CDR3 coding sequence is TGTGCCAGCAGCCCCCTCCCCGCGGGAGTGTCCTACAATGAGCAGTTCTTC.

Note on this clonotype: A much bigger clone sits one base away, suggesting this may be a read error. This chain uses TRBV5-4 with TRBJ2-5; D gene uncertain. The length of the CDR3 is 12 residues. Germline lookup yields CDR1 SGHNT and CDR2 YYREEE (reference sequence). The CDR3 protein is CVSSLSPETQYF. The CDR3 DNA reads TGTGTCAGCAGCTTGTCCCCAGAGACCCAGTACTTC. Full variable domain (rest looked up from reference TRBV5-4 and TRBJ2-5): ETGVTQSPTHLIKTRGQQVTLRCSSQSGHNTVSWYQQALGQGPQFIFQYYREEENGRGNFPPRFSGLQFPNYSSELNVNALELDDSALYLCVSSLSPETQYFGPGTRLLVL.

In this sample, this clonotype turned up many times. Its ends do not fully match the called genes, so a read error is possible. This chain uses TRBV4-1 with TRBJ2-6; no clear D gene. CDR1 and CDR2 (germline): MGHRA, YSYEKL. The CDR3 runs to 18 residues. CDR3: CASSQEGQAISGANVLTF. The CDR3 DNA is TGTGCCAGCAGCCAAGAAGGGCAGGCGATCTCTGGGGCCAACGTCCTGACTTTC.

In regard to this clonotype: A much larger clone lies one base from this, so it may be a read error. The rearrangement links TRBV4-2 to TRBJ1-2; no definite D call. Looked up from germline, CDR1 is LGHNA and CDR2 is YNFKEQ. The CDR3 covers 14 residues. CDR3 residues: CAGSPETMNYGYTF. The CDR3 DNA reads as TGTGCCGGCAGCCCGGAAACCATGAACTATGGCTACACCTTC.

There are many counts of this clonotype. This sequence joins TRBV12-3 or TRBV12-4 and TRBJ2-1; D remains ambiguous. V lost 0 bases, J lost 2 bases, and 5 bases lay in between. This CDR3 is built from 14 residues. The CDR3 region has the DNA TGTGCCAGCAGTTTAGCTGAGCCCTACAATGAGCAGTTCTTC. Protein sequence: CASSLAEPYNEQFF.